A single sample is the source of the 11 T cell receptor beta chains below, sequenced in a study of CD8+ T cells in alopecia areata. It was cDNA, reverse transcribed from extracted RNA, that served as the sequencing template. Clones were read by immunoSEQ multiplex PCR, and TCRdb kept only the in-frame ones, dropping some. The sample includes some 150,000 clones, roughly 66% of them seen just once. This specimen consisted of CD8+ T cells sorted from blood, obtained at week 0. These receptor sequences come from a human donor with alopecia areata.

This clone was detected only a few times. V is TRBV13 and J is TRBJ2-1; 10 bases fit TRBD2. Per germline, CDR1 PRHDT and CDR2 FYEKMQ (reference sequence). After removal of 5 bases from V and 2 bases from J, the junction contained 3 bases not matched to a gene. The CDR3 extends over 15 amino acids. The CDR3 region is CASSRSGGAYNEQFF. CDR3 sequence (DNA): TGTGCCAGCAGCCGAAGCGGGGGGGCCTACAATGAGCAGTTCTTC.

The chain couples TRBV29-1 to TRBJ1-2; 8 nucleotides agree with TRBD1. The V and J ends lost 5 bases and 5 bases, in that order; junction bases with no gene match: 10. Germline CDR1 and CDR2: SQVTM and ANQGSEA. The CDR3 consists of 14 residues. The CDR3: CSVIKRGQEYGYTF. The CDR3 region has the DNA TGCAGCGTTATCAAAAGGGGACAGGAGTATGGCTACACCTTC.

The gene calls are TRBV10-3 and TRBJ2-3; 10 bases match TRBD2. This CDR3 has 18 residues. Per the germline V gene, CDR1 is ENHRY and CDR2 is SYGVKD. V dropped 2 bases and J dropped 4; count of bases not matched to a gene: 12. The chain's CDR3 is CAISEMGPSGGRADTQYF. CDR3 bases: TGTGCCATCAGTGAGATGGGCCCTAGCGGGGGCAGGGCAGATACGCAGTATTTT.

This sequence joins TRBV6-5 and TRBJ1-2, with D hard to call. Germline V CDR1 and CDR2: MNHEY, SVGAGI. The CDR3 has 15 residues. V lost 0 bases to trimming and J lost 4 bases, with 12 bases between them. CDR3 nucleotide sequence: TGTGCCAGCAGTTACTCCCATCGGCAGTCCTATGGCTACACCTTC. This sequence encodes CASSYSHRQSYGYTF.

The chain couples TRBV9 to TRBJ2-1; perhaps TRBD1 as D (6 bases). V lost 3 bases and J 0 bases, leaving 10 bases between the germline ends. CDR3 size: 15 residues. Germline loops: CDR1 SGDLS, CDR2 YYNGEE. The CDR3 DNA reads TGTGCCAGCAGCGGAGGACAGAGCTCCTACAATGAGCAGTTCTTC. It yields the protein CASSGGQSSYNEQFF.

This clone appeared once. The junction and the germline gene differ at one end; a read error may be behind it. This chain connects TRBV5-6 to TRBJ2-5, with D possibly matching TRBD1 (5 bases). Looked up from germline, CDR1 is SGHDT and CDR2 is YYEEEE. The CDR3 runs 14 residues. The CDR3 nucleotides are TGTGCCAGCAGTTTGGGGCGGCTCCAAGAGACCCAGTACTTC. This sequence encodes CASSLGRLQETQYF. The full variable domain, with the rest looked up from reference TRBV5-6 and TRBJ2-5, is DAGVTQSPTHLIKTRGQQVTLRCSPKSGHDTVSWYQQALGQGPQFIFQYYEEEERQRGNFPDRFSGHQFPNYSSELNVNALLLGDSALYLCASSLGRLQETQYFGPGTRLLVL.

The rearrangement links TRBV12-5 to TRBJ1-5; D is perhaps TRBD1 (5 bases). Trimming removed 4 bases from V and 3 bases from J, with 10 bases in between. Germline CDR1 and CDR2: LGHNT and FRNRAP. The CDR3 runs to 14 residues. The CDR3 nucleotides read TGTGCTAGTGGTTCGGGGGTCTTCAATCAGCCCCAGCATTTT. Translating gives CASGSGVFNQPQHF.

V gene TRBV29-1 combines with J gene TRBJ2-5, with unresolved D. Trimming stripped 1 base from V and 5 bases from J, with 11 bases between. Germline V gene lookup returns CDR1 SQVTM and CDR2 ANQGSEA. This CDR3 is 13 amino acids long. This chain's CDR3 is CSVEAAWGETQYF. CDR3 nucleotide sequence: TGCAGCGTTGAAGCCGCCTGGGGTGAGACCCAGTACTTC.

This clone has only a few counts. The rearrangement joins TRBV6-5 to TRBJ1-2; D is ambiguous. Germline V CDR1 and CDR2: MNHEY, SVGAGI. This CDR3 comprises 11 residues. Trimming left V 6 bases short and J 4 bases short, with 6 bases between. CDR3 region: CASRGVYGYTF. The CDR3 DNA is TGTGCCAGCAGGGGAGTCTATGGCTACACCTTC.

The genes are TRBV5-6 and TRBJ2-3, with D maybe TRBD1 (6 bases). The germline CDR1 and CDR2 sequences are SGHDT and YYEEEE. V lost 4 bases to trimming and J lost 2 bases, with 11 bases between them. The length of the CDR3 is 14 residues. The CDR3 region is CASSQGSSTDTQYF. In DNA, the CDR3 is TGTGCCAGCAGCCAGGGGAGCTCCACAGATACGCAGTATTTT.

The chain links TRBV4-1 to TRBJ1-1, with D perhaps matching TRBD1 (5 bases). The germline V gene encodes CDR1 MGHRA and CDR2 YSYEKL. This CDR3 spans 15 amino acids. V was shortened by 0 bases and J by 3 bases, with 11 bases between the two germline ends. The CDR3 nucleotides are TGCGCCAGCAGCCAAGAGGCGACAGAGTACACTGAAGCTTTCTTT. Protein product: CASSQEATEYTEAFF.